The clone carrying this T cell receptor beta chain appeared many times. As yet, its antigen is unknown. The data originate from a study of CD8 T cells in ankylosing spondylitis. General observations from the study: Disease-linked clones reportedly showed significant enrichment in matched ankylosing spondylitis synovial fluid. Disease-linked clones displayed a CD8+ phenotype and appeared relatively rarely in peripheral blood. One TCR beta motif, made up of about 8 highly homologous variants, appeared characteristic of ankylosing spondylitis blood. Certain motif variants had earlier appeared in reactive arthritis synovial fluid and blood.

TCRdb reprocessed the 5' RACE reads via MiXCR and lists one record per CDR3 protein. In the table there are roughly 130,000 distinct CDR3 sequences, roughly 13% of which are singletons. Looked up from germline, CDR1 is SGDLS and CDR2 is YYNGEE. The CDR3 loop spans 15 amino acids. V gave up 0 bases and J gave up 5 bases; unmatched junction bases: 7. This clonotype was sampled from a female donor with ankylosing spondylitis or in good health (not recorded which). The genes are TRBV9 and TRBJ2-7; TRBD2 matches 8 bases. The specimen was blood, either unsorted or a sorted T cell fraction (not recorded which). The CDR3 DNA is TGTGCCAGCAGCGTAGATCCGGGAGGGCACAACGAGCAGTACTTC. It codes for CASSVDPGGHNEQYF.